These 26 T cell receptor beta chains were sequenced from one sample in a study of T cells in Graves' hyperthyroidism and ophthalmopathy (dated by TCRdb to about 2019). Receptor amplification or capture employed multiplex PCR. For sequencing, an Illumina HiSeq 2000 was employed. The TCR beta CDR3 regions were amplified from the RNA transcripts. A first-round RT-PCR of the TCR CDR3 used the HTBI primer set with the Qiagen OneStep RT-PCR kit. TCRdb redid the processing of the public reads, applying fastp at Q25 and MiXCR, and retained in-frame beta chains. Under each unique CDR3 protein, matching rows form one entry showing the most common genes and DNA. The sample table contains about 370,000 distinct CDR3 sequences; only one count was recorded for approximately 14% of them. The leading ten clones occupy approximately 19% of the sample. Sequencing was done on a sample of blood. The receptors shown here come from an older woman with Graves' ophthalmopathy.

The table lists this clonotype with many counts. The CDR3, as DNA: TGTGCCAGTCAAGGGACAGGGGAGACCTACGAGCAGTACTTC. Residues: CASQGTGETYEQYF. The chain is built from TRBV12-3 or TRBV12-4 and TRBJ2-7; 10 bases are shared with TRBD1. The CDR3 covers 14 residues. V was pared by 9 bases and J by 2 bases, with 7 bases of the junction left unmatched.

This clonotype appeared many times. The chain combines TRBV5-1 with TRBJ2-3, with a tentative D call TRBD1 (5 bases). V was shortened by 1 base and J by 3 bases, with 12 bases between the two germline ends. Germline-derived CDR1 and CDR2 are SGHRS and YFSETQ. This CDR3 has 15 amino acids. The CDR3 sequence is CASSLQGLFTDTQYF. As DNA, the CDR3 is TGCGCCAGCAGCTTGCAGGGCCTATTTACAGATACGCAGTATTTT.

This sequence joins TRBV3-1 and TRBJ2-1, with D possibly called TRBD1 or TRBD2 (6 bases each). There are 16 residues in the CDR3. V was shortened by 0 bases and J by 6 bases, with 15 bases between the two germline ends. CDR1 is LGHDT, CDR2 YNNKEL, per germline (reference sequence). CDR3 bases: TGTGCCAGCAGCCAAGATCCGGGGGCCAGAACCAATGAGCAGTTCTTC. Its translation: CASSQDPGARTNEQFF.

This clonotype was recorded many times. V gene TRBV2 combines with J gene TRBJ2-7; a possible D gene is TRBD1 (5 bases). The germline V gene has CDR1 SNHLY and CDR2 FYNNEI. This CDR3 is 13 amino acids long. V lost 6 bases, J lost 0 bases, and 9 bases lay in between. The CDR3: CASRSDSSYEQYF. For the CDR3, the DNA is TGTGCCAGCAGGTCCGACAGCTCCTACGAGCAGTACTTC. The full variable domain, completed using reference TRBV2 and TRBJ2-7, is EPEVTQTPSHQVTQMGQEVILRCVPISNHLYFYWYRQILGQKVEFLVSFYNNEISEKSEIFDDQFSVERPDGSNFTLKIRSTKLEDSAMYFCASRSDSSYEQYFGPGTRLTVT.

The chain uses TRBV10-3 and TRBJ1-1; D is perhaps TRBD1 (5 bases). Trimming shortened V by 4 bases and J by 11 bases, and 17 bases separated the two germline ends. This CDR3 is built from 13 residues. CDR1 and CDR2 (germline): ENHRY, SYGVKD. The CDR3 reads CAISGQDIGEAFF. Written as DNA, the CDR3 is TGTGCCATCAGTGGCCAGGACATTGGGGAGGCTTTCTTT.

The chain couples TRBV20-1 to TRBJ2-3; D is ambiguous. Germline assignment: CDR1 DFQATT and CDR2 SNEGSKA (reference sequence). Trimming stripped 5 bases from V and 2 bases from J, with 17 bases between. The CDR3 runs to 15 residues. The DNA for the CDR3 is TGCAGTGCTGCTAGGTGGCAGGCGGTCACAGATACGCAGTATTTT. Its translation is CSAARWQAVTDTQYF.

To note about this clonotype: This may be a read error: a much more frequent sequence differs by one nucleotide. For the CDR3, the DNA is TGTGCCAGCCGGCCCGTCCCCTACGAGCAGTACTTC. It specifies CASRPVPYEQYF. The V call is TRBV2, the J call TRBJ2-7; D gene ambiguous. Trimming pared 8 bases from V and 2 bases from J, leaving 10 bases between. The germline V gene has CDR1 SNHLY and CDR2 FYNNEI. CDR3 length: 12 residues.

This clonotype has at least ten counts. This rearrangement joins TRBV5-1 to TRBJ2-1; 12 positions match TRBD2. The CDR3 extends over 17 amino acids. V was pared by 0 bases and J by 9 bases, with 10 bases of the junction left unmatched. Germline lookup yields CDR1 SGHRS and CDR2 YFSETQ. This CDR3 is CASSLVTSGSGDGEQFF. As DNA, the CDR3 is TGCGCCAGCAGCTTGGTGACTAGCGGGAGTGGGGATGGTGAGCAGTTCTTC.

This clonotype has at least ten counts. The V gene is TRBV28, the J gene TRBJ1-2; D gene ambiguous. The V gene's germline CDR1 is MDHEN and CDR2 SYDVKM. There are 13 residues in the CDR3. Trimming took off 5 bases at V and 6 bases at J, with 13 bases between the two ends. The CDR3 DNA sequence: TGTGCCAGCAGTACTCCCGTGGGCGATGGCTACACCTTC. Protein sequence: CASSTPVGDGYTF.

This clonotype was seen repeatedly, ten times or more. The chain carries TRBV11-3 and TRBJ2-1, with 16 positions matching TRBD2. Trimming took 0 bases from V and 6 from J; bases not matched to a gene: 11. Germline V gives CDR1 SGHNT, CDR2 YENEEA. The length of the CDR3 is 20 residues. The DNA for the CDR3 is TGTGCCAGCAGCTTAGAGTATTTCGGGACTAGCGGGAGGGCGGGCAATGAGCAGTTCTTC. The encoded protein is CASSLEYFGTSGRAGNEQFF.

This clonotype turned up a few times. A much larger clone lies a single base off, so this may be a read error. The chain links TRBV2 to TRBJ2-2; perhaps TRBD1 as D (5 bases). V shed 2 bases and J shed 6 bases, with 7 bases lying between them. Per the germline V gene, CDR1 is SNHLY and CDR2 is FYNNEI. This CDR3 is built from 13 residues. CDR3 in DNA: TGTGCCAGCAGTGAATGGGGCGCCGGGGAGCTGTTTTTT. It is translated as CASSEWGAGELFF. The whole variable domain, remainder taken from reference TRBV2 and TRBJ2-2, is EPEVTQTPSHQVTQMGQEVILRCVPISNHLYFYWYRQILGQKVEFLVSFYNNEISEKSEIFDDQFSVERPDGSNFTLKIRSTKLEDSAMYFCASSEWGAGELFFGEGSRLTVL.

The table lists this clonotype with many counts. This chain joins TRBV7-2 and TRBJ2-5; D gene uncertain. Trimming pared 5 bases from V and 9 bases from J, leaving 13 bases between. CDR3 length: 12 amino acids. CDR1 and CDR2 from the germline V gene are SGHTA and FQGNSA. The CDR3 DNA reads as TGTGCCAGCAGCCCTAGGCTTGGGGCCCAGTACTTC. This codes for CASSPRLGAQYF.

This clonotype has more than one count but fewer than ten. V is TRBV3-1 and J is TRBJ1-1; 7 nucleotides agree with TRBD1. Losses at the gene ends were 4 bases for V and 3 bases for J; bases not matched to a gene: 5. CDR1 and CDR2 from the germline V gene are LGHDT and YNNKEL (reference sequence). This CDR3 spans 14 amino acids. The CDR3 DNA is TGTGCCAGCAGCCCCCGGGACAGTTACACTGAAGCTTTCTTT. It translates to CASSPRDSYTEAFF.

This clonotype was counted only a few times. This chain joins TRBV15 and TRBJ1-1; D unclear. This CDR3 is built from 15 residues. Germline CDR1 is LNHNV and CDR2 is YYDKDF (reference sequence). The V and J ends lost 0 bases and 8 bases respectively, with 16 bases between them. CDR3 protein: CATSRDLFAGAEAFF. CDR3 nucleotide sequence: TGTGCCACCAGCAGAGATCTTTTTGCAGGAGCAGAAGCTTTCTTT.

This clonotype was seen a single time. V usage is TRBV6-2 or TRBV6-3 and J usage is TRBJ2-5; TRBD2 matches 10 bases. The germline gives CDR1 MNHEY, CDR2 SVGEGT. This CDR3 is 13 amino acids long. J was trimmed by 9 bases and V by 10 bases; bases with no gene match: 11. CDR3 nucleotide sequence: TGTGCCACCTCCTCTAGCGGGGGCGGTGCCCAGTACTTC. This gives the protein CATSSSGGGAQYF.

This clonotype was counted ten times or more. The CDR3 loop is CASSFGWREVETQYF. The CDR3, as DNA: TGTGCCAGCAGCTTCGGTTGGCGGGAGGTAGAGACCCAGTACTTC. J is TRBJ2-5 and V is TRBV11-2, with 8 bases identical to TRBD2. Germline CDR1 SGHAT, CDR2 FQNNGV. V lost 3 bases and J lost 4; bases outside the gene matches: 7. The CDR3 spans 15 residues.

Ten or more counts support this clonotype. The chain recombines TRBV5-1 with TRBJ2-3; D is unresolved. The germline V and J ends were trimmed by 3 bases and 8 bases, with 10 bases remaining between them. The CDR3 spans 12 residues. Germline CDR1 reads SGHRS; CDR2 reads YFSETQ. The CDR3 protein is CASSSRGVTQYF. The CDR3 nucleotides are TGCGCCAGCAGCTCGCGCGGAGTTACGCAGTATTTT.

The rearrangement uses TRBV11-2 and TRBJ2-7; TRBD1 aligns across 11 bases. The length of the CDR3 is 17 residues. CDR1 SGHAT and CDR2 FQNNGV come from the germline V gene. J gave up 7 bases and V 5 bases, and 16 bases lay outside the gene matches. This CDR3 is CASSAWDRGANTGEQYF. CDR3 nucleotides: TGTGCCAGCAGCGCTTGGGACAGGGGGGCGAACACCGGGGAGCAGTACTTC. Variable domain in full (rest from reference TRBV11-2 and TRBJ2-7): EAGVAQSPRYKIIEKRQSVAFWCNPISGHATLYWYQQILGQGPKLLIQFQNNGVVDDSQLPKDRFSAERLKGVDSTLKIQPAKLEDSAVYLCASSAWDRGANTGEQYFGPGTRLTVT.

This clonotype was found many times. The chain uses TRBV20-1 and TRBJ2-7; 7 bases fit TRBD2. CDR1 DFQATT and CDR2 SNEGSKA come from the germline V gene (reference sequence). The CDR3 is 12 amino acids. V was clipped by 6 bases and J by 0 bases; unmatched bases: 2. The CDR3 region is CSAERGSYEQYF. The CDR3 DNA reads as TGCAGTGCCGAGCGGGGCTCCTACGAGCAGTACTTC.

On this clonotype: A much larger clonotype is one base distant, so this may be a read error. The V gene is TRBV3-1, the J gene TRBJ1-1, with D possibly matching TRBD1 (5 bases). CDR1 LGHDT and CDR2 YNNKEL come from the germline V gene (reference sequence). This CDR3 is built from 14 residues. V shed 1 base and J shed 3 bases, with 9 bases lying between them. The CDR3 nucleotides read TGTGCCAGCAGCCAAGTCTTAGGGGACACTGAAGCTTTCTTT. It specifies CASSQVLGDTEAFF.

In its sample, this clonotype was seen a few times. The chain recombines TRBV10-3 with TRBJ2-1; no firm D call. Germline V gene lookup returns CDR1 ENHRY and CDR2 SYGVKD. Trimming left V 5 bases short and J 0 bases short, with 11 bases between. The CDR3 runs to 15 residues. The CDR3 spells CAISSSAGSYNEQFF. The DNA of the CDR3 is TGTGCCATCAGTTCGTCGGCAGGCTCCTACAATGAGCAGTTCTTC.

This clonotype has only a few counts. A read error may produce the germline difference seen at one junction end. CDR3 protein: CASSDGRGPYGYAF. Here the CDR3 DNA reads TGTGCCAGCAGCGATGGGAGGGGTCCCTATGGCTACGCCTTC. This chain links TRBV12-3 or TRBV12-4 with TRBJ1-2, with D maybe TRBD1 (5 bases). There are 14 residues in the CDR3.

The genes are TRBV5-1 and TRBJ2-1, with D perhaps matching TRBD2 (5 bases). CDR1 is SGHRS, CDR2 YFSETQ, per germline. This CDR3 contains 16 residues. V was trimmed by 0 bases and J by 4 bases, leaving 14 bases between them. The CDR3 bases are TGCGCCAGCAGCTTGGCCAGTACCGTAGCGTACAATGAGCAGTTCTTC. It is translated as CASSLASTVAYNEQFF. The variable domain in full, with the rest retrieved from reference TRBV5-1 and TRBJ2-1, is KAGVTQTPRYLIKTRGQQVTLSCSPISGHRSVSWYQQTPGQGLQFLFEYFSETQRNKGNFPGRFSGRQFSNSRSEMNVSTLELGDSALYLCASSLASTVAYNEQFFGPGTRLTVL.

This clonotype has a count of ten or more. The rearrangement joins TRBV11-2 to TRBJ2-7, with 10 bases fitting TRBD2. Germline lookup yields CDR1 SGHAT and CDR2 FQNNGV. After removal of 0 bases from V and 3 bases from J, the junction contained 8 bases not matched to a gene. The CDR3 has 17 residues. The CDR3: CASSLDRGTSANYEQYF. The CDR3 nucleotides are TGTGCCAGCAGCTTAGATCGAGGGACTAGCGCCAACTACGAGCAGTACTTC. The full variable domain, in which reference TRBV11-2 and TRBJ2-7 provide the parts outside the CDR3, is EAGVAQSPRYKIIEKRQSVAFWCNPISGHATLYWYQQILGQGPKLLIQFQNNGVVDDSQLPKDRFSAERLKGVDSTLKIQPAKLEDSAVYLCASSLDRGTSANYEQYFGPGTRLTVT.

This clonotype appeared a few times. DNA of the CDR3: TGTGCCAGCAGTTCGGACCCCTTGGCGAGGCATGGAAGAGATACGCAGTATTTT. Translating it yields CASSSDPLARHGRDTQYF. The rearrangement links TRBV28 to TRBJ2-3, with unresolved D. The germline V gene encodes CDR1 MDHEN and CDR2 SYDVKM. This CDR3 is built from 18 residues. Trimming took 4 bases from V and 5 from J, leaving 25 bases between them.

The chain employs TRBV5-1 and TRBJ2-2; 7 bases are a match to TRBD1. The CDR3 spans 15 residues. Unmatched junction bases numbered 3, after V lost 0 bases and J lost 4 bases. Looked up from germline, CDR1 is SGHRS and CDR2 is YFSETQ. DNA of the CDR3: TGCGCCAGCAGCTTGGGACAGGGTAGCACCGGGGAGCTGTTTTTT. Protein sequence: CASSLGQGSTGELFF.